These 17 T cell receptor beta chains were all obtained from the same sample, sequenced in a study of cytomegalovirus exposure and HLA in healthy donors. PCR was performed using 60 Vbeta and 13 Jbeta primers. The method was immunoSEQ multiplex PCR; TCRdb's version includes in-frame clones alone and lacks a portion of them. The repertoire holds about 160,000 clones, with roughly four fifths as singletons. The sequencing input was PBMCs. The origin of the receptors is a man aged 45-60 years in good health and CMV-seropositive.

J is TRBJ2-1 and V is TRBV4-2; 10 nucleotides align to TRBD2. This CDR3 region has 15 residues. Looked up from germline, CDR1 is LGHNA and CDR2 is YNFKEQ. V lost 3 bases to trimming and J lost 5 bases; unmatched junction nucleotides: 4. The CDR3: CASSHSGGPDNEQFF. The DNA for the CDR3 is TGTGCCAGCAGCCATAGCGGGGGGCCAGACAATGAGCAGTTCTTC.

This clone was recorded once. CDR3 in DNA: TGTGCCAGCAGCAACAGGGGAAGGACCGGGGAGCTGTTTTTT. Its translation is CASSNRGRTGELFF. The J gene is TRBJ2-2, the V gene TRBV19; 7 positions agree with TRBD1. The CDR3 spans 14 residues. V lost 9 bases to trimming and J lost 5 bases; unmatched junction nucleotides: 9. Germline CDR1 reads LNHDA; CDR2 reads SQIVND (reference sequence).

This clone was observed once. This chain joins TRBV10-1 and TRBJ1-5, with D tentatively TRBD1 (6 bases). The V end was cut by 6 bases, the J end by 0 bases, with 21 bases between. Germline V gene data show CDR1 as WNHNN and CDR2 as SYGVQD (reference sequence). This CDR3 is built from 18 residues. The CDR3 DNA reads TGCGCCAGCAGGGCCGGGCACAGGGTCCCCTATAGCAATCAGCCCCAGCATTTT. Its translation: CASRAGHRVPYSNQPQHF.

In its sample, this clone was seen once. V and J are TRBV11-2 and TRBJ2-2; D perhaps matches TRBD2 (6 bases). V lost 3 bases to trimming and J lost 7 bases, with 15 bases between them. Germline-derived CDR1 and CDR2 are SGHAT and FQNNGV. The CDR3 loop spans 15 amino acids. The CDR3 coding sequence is TGTGCCAGCAGCTTGGAGGGCCATGTAGGCGGGGAGCTGTTTTTT. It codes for CASSLEGHVGGELFF. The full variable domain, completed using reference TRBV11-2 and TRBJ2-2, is EAGVAQSPRYKIIEKRQSVAFWCNPISGHATLYWYQQILGQGPKLLIQFQNNGVVDDSQLPKDRFSAERLKGVDSTLKIQPAKLEDSAVYLCASSLEGHVGGELFFGEGSRLTVL.

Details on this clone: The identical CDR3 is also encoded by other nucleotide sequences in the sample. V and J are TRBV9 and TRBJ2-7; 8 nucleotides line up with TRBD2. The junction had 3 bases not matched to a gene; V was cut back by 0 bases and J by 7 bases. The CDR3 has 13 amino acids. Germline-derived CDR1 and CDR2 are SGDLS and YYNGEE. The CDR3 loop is CASSVGLAGEQYF. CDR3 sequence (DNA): TGTGCCAGCAGCGTAGGGCTAGCGGGTGAGCAGTACTTC.

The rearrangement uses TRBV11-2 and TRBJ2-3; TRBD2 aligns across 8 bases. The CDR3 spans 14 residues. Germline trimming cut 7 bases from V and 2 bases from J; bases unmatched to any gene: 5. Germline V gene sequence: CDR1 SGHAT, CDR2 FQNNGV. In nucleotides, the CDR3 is TGTGCCAGCACCCGGGGGGGTTCCACAGATACGCAGTATTTT. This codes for CASTRGGSTDTQYF.

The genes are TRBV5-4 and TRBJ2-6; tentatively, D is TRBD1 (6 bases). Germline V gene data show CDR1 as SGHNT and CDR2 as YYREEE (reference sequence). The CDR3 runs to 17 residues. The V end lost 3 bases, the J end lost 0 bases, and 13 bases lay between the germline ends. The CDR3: CASSSKQGHSGANVLTF. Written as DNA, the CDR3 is TGTGCCAGCAGCTCCAAACAGGGACACTCTGGGGCCAACGTCCTGACTTTC.

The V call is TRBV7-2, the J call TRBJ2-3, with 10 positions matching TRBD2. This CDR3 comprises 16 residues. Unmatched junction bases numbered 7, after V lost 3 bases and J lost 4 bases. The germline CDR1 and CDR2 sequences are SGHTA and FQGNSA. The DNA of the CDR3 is TGTGCCAGCAGCTTGGGTTCTAGCGGGGGCCCAGATACGCAGTATTTT. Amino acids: CASSLGSSGGPDTQYF.

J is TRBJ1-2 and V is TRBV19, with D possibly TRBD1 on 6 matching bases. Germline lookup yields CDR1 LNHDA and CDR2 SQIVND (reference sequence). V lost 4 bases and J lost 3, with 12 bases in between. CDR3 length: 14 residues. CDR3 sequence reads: CASSRQDWDYGYTF. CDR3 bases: TGTGCCAGTAGTAGACAGGACTGGGACTATGGCTACACCTTC.

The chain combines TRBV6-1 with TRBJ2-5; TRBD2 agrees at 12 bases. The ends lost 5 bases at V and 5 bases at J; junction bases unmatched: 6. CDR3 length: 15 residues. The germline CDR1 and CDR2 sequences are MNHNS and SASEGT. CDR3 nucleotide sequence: TGTGCCAGCAGTAAACGACTAGCGGGAGAGGAGACCCAGTACTTC. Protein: CASSKRLAGEETQYF.

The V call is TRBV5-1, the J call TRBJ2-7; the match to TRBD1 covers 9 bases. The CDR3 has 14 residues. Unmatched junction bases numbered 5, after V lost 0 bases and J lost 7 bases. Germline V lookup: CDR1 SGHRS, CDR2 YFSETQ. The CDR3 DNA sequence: TGCGCCAGCAGCTTGGGACAGGGGGAGGAGGAGCAGTACTTC. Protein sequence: CASSLGQGEEEQYF.

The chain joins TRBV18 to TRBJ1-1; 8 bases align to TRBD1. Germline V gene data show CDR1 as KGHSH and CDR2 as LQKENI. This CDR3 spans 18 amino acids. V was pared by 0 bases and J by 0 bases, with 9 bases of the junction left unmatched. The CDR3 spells CASSPPNRGISVNTEAFF. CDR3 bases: TGTGCCAGCTCACCACCGAACAGGGGGATATCAGTGAACACTGAAGCTTTCTTT.

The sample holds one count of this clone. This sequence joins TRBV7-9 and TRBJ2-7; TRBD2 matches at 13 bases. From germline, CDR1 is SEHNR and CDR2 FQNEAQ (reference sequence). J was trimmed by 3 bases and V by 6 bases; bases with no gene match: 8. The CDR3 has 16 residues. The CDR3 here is CASRPGLAGEDYEQYF. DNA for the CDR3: TGTGCCAGCAGGCCTGGACTAGCGGGAGAGGACTACGAGCAGTACTTC. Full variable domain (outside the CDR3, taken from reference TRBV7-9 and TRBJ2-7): DTGVSQNPRHKITKRGQNVTFRCDPISEHNRLYWYRQTLGQGPEFLTYFQNEAQLEKSRLLSDRFSAERPKGSFSTLEIQRTEQGDSAMYLCASRPGLAGEDYEQYFGPGTRLTVT.

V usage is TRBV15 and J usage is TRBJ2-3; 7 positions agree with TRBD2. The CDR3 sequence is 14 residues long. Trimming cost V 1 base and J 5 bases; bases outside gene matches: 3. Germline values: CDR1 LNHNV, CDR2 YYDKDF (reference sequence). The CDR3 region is CATSRGEGEDTQYF. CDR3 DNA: TGTGCCACCAGCAGAGGGGAGGGCGAAGATACGCAGTATTTT.

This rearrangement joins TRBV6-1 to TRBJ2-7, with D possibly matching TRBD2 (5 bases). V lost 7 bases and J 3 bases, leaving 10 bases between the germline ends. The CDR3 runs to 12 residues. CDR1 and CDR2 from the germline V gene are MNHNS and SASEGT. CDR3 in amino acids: CASKIANYEQYF. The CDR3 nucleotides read TGTGCCAGCAAAATAGCGAACTACGAGCAGTACTTC.

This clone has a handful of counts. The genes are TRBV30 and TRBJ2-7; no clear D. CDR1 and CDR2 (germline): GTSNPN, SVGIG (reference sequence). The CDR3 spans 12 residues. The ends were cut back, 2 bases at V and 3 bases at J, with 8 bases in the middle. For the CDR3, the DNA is TGTGCCTGGAGTACGGTTCTCTACGAGCAGTACTTC. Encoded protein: CAWSTVLYEQYF.

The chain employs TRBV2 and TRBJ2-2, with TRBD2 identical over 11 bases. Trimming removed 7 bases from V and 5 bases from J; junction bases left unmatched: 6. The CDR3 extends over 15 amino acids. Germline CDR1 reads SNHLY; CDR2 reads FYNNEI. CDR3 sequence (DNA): TGTGCCAGCACGCTAGCGGGGGGCGGTACCGGGGAGCTGTTTTTT. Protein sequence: CASTLAGGGTGELFF.